The source of this T cell receptor (beta chain) is a study of blood T cell repertoires in COVID-19 (TCRdb year 2020). Regarding the study in general: Samples from collaborators originated in the United States, Italy and Spain and spanned both the acute and convalescent phases of COVID-19. The material from the prospective study consisted of cDNA or gDNA derived from T cells, B-cell-depleted T cells, or PBMCs. The dataset comprised deeply sampled blood TCRbeta repertoires from subjects exposed to, actively infected with, or recovered from COVID-19. A freely available public database, intended as a resource for researchers studying the immune response to SARS-CoV-2, is where the repertoires were released. Samples were obtained from the ongoing ImmuneRACE study (first 160 participants) and from about 1,300 subjects provided by 6 global collaborators. The sample metadata nearly always contained a de-identified subject ID, COVID-19 status, age in years and sex. Where available, HLA class I and class II types were taken from metadata supplied by the sample provider and were not determined by assay-based typing. Broad study findings and their caveats: How much clinical and demographic metadata was included differed by source and by participant, and the metadata was provided uncurated.

Collaborating institutions collected whole blood in K2EDTA tubes following their own protocols. For TCRbeta analysis, collaborators shipped samples in one of three forms: frozen whole blood, isolated PBMCs, or DNA extracted from either of those sample types. The germline V gene supplies CDR1 MDHEN and CDR2 SYDVKM. Trimming accounts for 5 bases at V and 1 base at J, while the number of junction bases matched to no gene is 9. The CDR3 sequence holds 16 residues, the cysteine and phenylalanine included. Only the CDR3 portion is preserved as DNA: 48 bases, with reading frame beginning at the first base. TCRbeta CDR3 regions were amplified from genomic DNA using the immunoSEQ Assay, a bias-controlled multiplex PCR. In the original analysis: The number of nucleated cells in each sample was estimated by amplification of reference gene primers within the assay. Sequence reads were collapsed and filtered to measure the absolute abundance of every unique TCRbeta CDR3 rearrangement. Productive Simpson clonality was computed per sample as the square root of Simpson's diversity index over productive rearrangements. The table was pulled from immuneACCESS by TCRdb, which kept in-frame rearrangements only. Such tables lose some clones; where checked, under half of the loss comes from unresolved V genes, and the rest has no known cause. V and J calls and clone size are those listed in that table; D and trimming were worked out from the DNA. This sample gives 200,000 or so clones in total; roughly nine tenths of them show up just once. The top ten hold under 2.5% of the sample.

About this clone itself: Its binding antigen is unknown. No clone much larger than this one lies a single base away; base qualities are absent.

Sequencing used peripheral blood. The sequence is built from TRBV28 and TRBJ1-1; 8 middle bases align to TRBD1. This receptor was identified in a man aged 40-49 years with active or convalescent COVID-19. The base sequence is TGTGCCAGCAGTCCTCTCATGGACAGGGAGAACACTGAAGCTTTCTTT. Its coded protein is CASSPLMDRENTEAFF.